Given below is one TCR beta chain in context. An end of the junction does not agree with germline; a read error may underlie this. From germline, CDR1 is SEHNR and CDR2 FQNEAQ (reference sequence). This CDR3 region has 12 residues. TCRdb redid the calling of the 5' RACE reads with MiXCR, one entry per CDR3 protein. The top ten hold about 0.3% of the sample, which has 1.5 million to 2 million distinct CDR3 sequences, around 33% seen once. The entry originates in a study of identical twins. The source material was cord blood. This receptor was taken from a newborn girl in good health. This chain joins TRBV7-9 and TRBJ1-6; D ambiguous. As DNA, the CDR3 is TGTGCCAGCAGCGCAGGACCTTCACCCCCCCACTTT. As protein: CASSAGPSPPHF.